This T cell receptor (beta chain) was recorded in a study of T-cell memory formation after mild COVID-19. Broader study findings: CD4+ clones that contracted lay mainly in CM and EM; CD8+ ones lay in EMRA. Some responding clones appeared in pre-infection memory, suggesting cross-reactive memory joined.

One entry per CDR3 protein, called by TCRdb with MiXCR from the 5' RACE reads. Of around 340,000 distinct CDR3 sequences listed, around 20% are singletons. The V end lost 3 bases, the J end lost 8 bases, and 20 bases lay between the germline ends. CDR3 length: 17 residues. In its sample, this clonotype was seen many times. The antigen is unknown. The J gene is TRBJ1-6, the V gene TRBV12-3 or TRBV12-4; D may be TRBD1 (5 bases). Material: PBMCs or a T cell subset sorted from them (not recorded which). The TCR sequence derives from an adult woman who had mild COVID-19 (a few samples of this study predate the infection). Cell type and time point are not known. The CDR3 sequence: CASSFNRGAGRDSPLHF. The CDR3 nucleotides are TGTGCCAGCAGTTTTAACCGGGGCGCAGGGCGGGATTCACCCCTCCACTTT.